These 15 T cell receptor beta chains were sequenced from one sample in a study of blood T cell repertoires in COVID-19. Only in-frame clones appear in the TCRdb table, and some are missing; sequencing was by immunoSEQ multiplex PCR. This sample has 150,000 to 200,000 clones; roughly 80% occur once, and the top ten carry roughly 14%. The source material was peripheral blood. All receptors come from a man in his fifties or sixties who had recovered from COVID-19.

The V and J genes are TRBV2 and TRBJ2-1; 8 bases are shared with TRBD1. This CDR3 has 14 residues. Looked up from germline, CDR1 is SNHLY and CDR2 is FYNNEI. Trimming removed 4 bases from V and 4 bases from J; junction bases left unmatched: 3. Here the CDR3 reads CASSATGAYNEQFF. In DNA form, the CDR3 reads TGTGCCAGCAGTGCGACAGGGGCGTACAATGAGCAGTTCTTC. Drawing the rest from reference TRBV2 and TRBJ2-1, the complete variable domain is EPEVTQTPSHQVTQMGQEVILRCVPISNHLYFYWYRQILGQKVEFLVSFYNNEISEKSEIFDDQFSVERPDGSNFTLKIRSTKLEDSAMYFCASSATGAYNEQFFGPGTRLTVL.

The chain uses TRBV12-5 and TRBJ2-1; no definite D call. The germline V gene has CDR1 LGHNT and CDR2 FRNRAP. The CDR3 has 12 residues. Trimming removed 4 bases from V and 4 bases from J, with 5 bases in between. The CDR3: CASGSRYNEQFF. CDR3 bases: TGTGCTAGTGGTTCGAGGTACAATGAGCAGTTCTTC.

To note about this clone: Other DNA variants within this sample encode the same CDR3. The chain recombines TRBV9 with TRBJ1-2; unclear D gene. There are 13 residues in the CDR3. Trimming left V 0 bases short and J 4 bases short, with 7 bases between. The germline V gene encodes CDR1 SGDLS and CDR2 YYNGEE. CDR3: CASSVVAGYGYTF. CDR3 coding DNA: TGTGCCAGCAGCGTAGTCGCCGGCTATGGCTACACCTTC.

The chain couples TRBV4-1 to TRBJ2-3, with D unresolved. There are 13 residues in the CDR3. V lost 6 bases and J lost 4, with 11 bases in between. CDR1 and CDR2 (germline): MGHRA, YSYEKL. CDR3 sequence: CASRAPFPDTQYF. As DNA, the CDR3 is TGCGCCAGCAGGGCCCCTTTCCCAGATACGCAGTATTTT.

This clone was recorded a few times. The chain joins TRBV19 to TRBJ1-5, with 10 bases fitting TRBD1. Germline trimming cut 5 bases from V and 3 bases from J; bases unmatched to any gene: 7. This CDR3 region has 16 residues. The germline V gene encodes CDR1 LNHDA and CDR2 SQIVND (reference sequence). The CDR3 coding sequence is TGTGCCAGTAGTGAGACAGGGGGCAGTAACAATCAGCCCCAGCATTTT. This gives the protein CASSETGGSNNQPQHF. Based on the CDR3 plus reference TRBV19 and TRBJ1-5, the full variable domain is DGGITQSPKYLFRKEGQNVTLSCEQNLNHDAMYWYRQDPGQGLRLIYYSQIVNDFQKGDIAEGYSVSREKKESFPLTVTSAQKNPTAFYLCASSETGGSNNQPQHFGDGTRLSIL.

This clone was seen only a few times. The rearrangement joins TRBV7-2 to TRBJ2-7; the match to TRBD2 covers 8 bases. The CDR3 length is 16 residues. J gave up 4 bases and V 5 bases, and 13 bases lay outside the gene matches. Germline V lookup: CDR1 SGHTA, CDR2 FQGNSA. DNA for the CDR3: TGTGCCAGCAGCCCGGACTCGGGGCTAGCGGGTTACGAGCAGTACTTC. The encoded protein is CASSPDSGLAGYEQYF.

This clone occurred a few times. The V and J genes are TRBV7-9 and TRBJ2-2, with D maybe TRBD2 (6 bases). V was cut by 1 base and J by 4 bases, with 13 bases left in between. Germline V gene lookup returns CDR1 SEHNR and CDR2 FQNEAQ (reference sequence). This CDR3 is 16 amino acids long. The CDR3: CASSLGGTSVTGELFF. In nucleotides, the CDR3 is TGTGCCAGCAGCTTAGGCGGGACTTCCGTCACCGGGGAGCTGTTTTTT.

This chain joins TRBV19 and TRBJ2-3; a weak D match, TRBD2 (5 bases). Trimming left V 4 bases short and J 6 bases short, with 20 bases between. CDR1 LNHDA and CDR2 SQIVND come from the germline V gene (reference sequence). The CDR3 is 16 residues long. As DNA, the CDR3 is TGTGCCAGTAGTACGTCTAGCCTTACCCTTGGGGATACGCAGTATTTT. This codes for CASSTSSLTLGDTQYF.

V is TRBV4-2 and J is TRBJ2-5, with 10 positions matching TRBD2. There are 16 residues in the CDR3. CDR1 LGHNA and CDR2 YNFKEQ come from the germline V gene. V lost 1 base, J lost 5 bases, and 7 bases stayed unmatched. The DNA of the CDR3 is TGTGCCAGCAGCCAAGCATTAGCGGGAGGTAGGGAGACCCAGTACTTC. This gives the protein CASSQALAGGRETQYF.

This chain connects TRBV6-5 to TRBJ2-3; a weak D match, TRBD2 (5 bases). The germline V gene encodes CDR1 MNHEY and CDR2 SVGAGI. The CDR3 consists of 14 residues. Trimming stripped 8 bases from V and 5 bases from J, with 17 bases between. The CDR3 DNA is TGTGCCAGCCCCCCCGGAGGTTGGGGAGATACGCAGTATTTT. This translates into CASPPGGWGDTQYF.

The chain combines TRBV15 with TRBJ2-7; possible D gene TRBD1, 6 bases. Trimming took 4 bases from V and 2 from J, leaving 9 bases between them. The CDR3 sequence is 13 residues long. Germline CDR1 reads LNHNV; CDR2 reads YYDKDF (reference sequence). CDR3 in amino acids: CATSTGVPYEQYF. In nucleotides, the CDR3 is TGTGCCACCAGCACAGGGGTTCCCTACGAGCAGTACTTC.

The chain joins TRBV23-1 to TRBJ2-2; D is possibly TRBD2 (5 bases). TRBV23-1 is an ORF, with its function uncertain. The CDR3 covers 17 residues. The germline V and J ends were trimmed by 1 base and 2 bases, with 14 bases remaining between them. The CDR3 DNA reads TGCGCCAGCAGTCAATACGGCCCCGGGAACAACACCGGGGAGCTGTTTTTT. As protein: CASSQYGPGNNTGELFF.

The DNA of the CDR3 is TGTGCCAGCAGGGACACAGGGGTGTCCTACGAGCAGTACTTC. Its protein is CASRDTGVSYEQYF. The V and J genes are TRBV6-5 and TRBJ2-7, with 7 bases fitting TRBD1. Germline-derived CDR1 and CDR2 are MNHEY and SVGAGI. The CDR3 consists of 14 residues. V lost 6 bases, J lost 1 base, and 6 bases stayed unmatched.

In its sample, this clone was seen once. This sequence joins TRBV19 and TRBJ2-3, with 16 bases fitting TRBD2. V gave up 4 bases and J gave up 4 bases; unmatched junction bases: 2. Germline CDR1 and CDR2: LNHDA and SQIVND (reference sequence). This CDR3 region has 16 residues. The CDR3 loop is CASSTGLAGGPDTQYF. The CDR3 DNA sequence: TGTGCCAGTAGTACGGGACTAGCGGGAGGGCCAGATACGCAGTATTTT.

The rearrangement joins TRBV7-2 to TRBJ2-1; 9 bases line up with TRBD2. Germline CDR1 SGHTA, CDR2 FQGNSA. After removal of 0 bases from V and 4 bases from J, the junction contained 4 bases not matched to a gene. This CDR3 is 16 amino acids long. The CDR3 DNA follows: TGTGCCAGCAGCTTAGCTGCAGGACTAGCGTACAATGAGCAGTTCTTC. It translates to CASSLAAGLAYNEQFF.